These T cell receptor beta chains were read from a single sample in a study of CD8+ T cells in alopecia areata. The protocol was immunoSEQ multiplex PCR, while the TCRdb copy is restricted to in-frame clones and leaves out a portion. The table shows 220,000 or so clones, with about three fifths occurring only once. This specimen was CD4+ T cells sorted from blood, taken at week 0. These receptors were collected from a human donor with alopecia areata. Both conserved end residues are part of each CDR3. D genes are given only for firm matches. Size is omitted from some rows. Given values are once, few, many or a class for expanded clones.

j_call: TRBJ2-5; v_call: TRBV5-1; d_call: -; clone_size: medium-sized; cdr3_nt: TGCGCCAGCAGGCCTCAAGAGACCCAGTACTTC; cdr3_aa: CASRPQETQYF
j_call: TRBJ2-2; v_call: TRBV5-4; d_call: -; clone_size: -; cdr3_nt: TGTGCGGCAAAAGAACTTAACACCGGGGAGCTGTTTTTT; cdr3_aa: CAAKELNTGELFF
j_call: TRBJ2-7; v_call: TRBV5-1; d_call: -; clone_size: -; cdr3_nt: TGCGCCAGCAGCCTTAAGAGGAGCTCCTACGAGCAGTACTTC; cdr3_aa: CASSLKRSSYEQYF
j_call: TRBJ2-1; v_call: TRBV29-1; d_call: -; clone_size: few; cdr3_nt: TGCAGCGTTCAACTTCCCTTAAACAATGAGCAGTTCTTC; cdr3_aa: CSVQLPLNNEQFF
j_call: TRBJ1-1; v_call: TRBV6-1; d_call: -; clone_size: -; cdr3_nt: TGTGCCAGCAGTGATCAAGGGGGAAGGACTGAAGCTTTCTTT; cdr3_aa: CASSDQGGRTEAFF
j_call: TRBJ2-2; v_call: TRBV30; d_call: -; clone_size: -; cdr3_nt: TGTGCCTTCCACGCGTTTGGCTTTGGCACCGGGGAGCTGTTTTTT; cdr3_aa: CAFHAFGFGTGELFF
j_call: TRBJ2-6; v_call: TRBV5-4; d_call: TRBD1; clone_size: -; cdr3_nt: TGTGCCAGCAGCTTGATCTGGACAGGCTTACCTGGGGCCAACGTCCTGACTTTC; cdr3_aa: CASSLIWTGLPGANVLTF
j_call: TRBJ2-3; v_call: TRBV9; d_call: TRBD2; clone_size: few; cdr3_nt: TGTGCCAGCAGCCCCCTCCTAGCGGGGGGGAGGACAGATACGCAGTATTTT; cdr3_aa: CASSPLLAGGRTDTQYF
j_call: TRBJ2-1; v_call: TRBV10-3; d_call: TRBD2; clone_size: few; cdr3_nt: TGTGCCATCATGGGACTAGCGGACCACAATGAGCAGTTCTTC; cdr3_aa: CAIMGLADHNEQFF
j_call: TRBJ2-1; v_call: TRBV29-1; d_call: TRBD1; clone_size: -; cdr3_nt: TGCAGCGTTGAGAAATTACCCCGGACAGGGGAAGTAACTTACAATGAGCAGTTCTTC; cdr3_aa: CSVEKLPRTGEVTYNEQFF
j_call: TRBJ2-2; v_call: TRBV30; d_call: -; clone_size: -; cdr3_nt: TGTGCCTGGAGTGGACAGAACACCGGGGAGCTGTTTTTT; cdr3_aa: CAWSGQNTGELFF
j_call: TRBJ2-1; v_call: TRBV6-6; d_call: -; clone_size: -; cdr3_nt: TGTGCCACCTACCTACAGGGATACAATGAGCAGTTCTTC; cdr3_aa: CATYLQGYNEQFF
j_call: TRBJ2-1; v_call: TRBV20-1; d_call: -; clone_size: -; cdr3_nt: TGCAGTACCCCTCGTTACAATGAGCAGTTCTTC; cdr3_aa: CSTPRYNEQFF
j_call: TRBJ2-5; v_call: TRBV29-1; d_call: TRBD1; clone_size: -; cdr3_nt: TGCAGCGTCGCTAAAGGGACAGGGCAAGAGACCCAGTACTTC; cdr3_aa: CSVAKGTGQETQYF
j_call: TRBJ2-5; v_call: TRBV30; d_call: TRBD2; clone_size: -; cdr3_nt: TGTGCCTGGAGTGTGGGCCTAGCGGGAGGGCAAGAGACCCAGTACTTC; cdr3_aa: CAWSVGLAGGQETQYF
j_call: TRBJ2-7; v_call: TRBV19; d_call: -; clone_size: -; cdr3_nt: TGTGCCAGTAGTCCCCTGGGGGGATTCGGCGAGCAGTACTTC; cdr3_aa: CASSPLGGFGEQYF
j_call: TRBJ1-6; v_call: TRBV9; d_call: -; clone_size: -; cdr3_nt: TGTGCCAGCAGCGTCAACACAGGGAATAGCTCACCCCTCCACTTT; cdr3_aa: CASSVNTGNSSPLHF
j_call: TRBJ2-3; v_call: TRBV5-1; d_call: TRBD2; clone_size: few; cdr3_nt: TGCGCCAGCAGCTTGCCGGGACTAGCGAAAGCAGATACGCAGTATTTT; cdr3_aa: CASSLPGLAKADTQYF
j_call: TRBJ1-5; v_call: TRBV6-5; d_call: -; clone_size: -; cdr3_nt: TGTGCCAGCAGTAGACACAGCAATCAGCCCCAGCATTTT; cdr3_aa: CASSRHSNQPQHF
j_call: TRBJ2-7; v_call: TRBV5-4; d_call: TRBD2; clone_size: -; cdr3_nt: TGTGCCAGCAGCCAAGCGGGGGGGCGTCAAGAGCAGTACTTC; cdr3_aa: CASSQAGGRQEQYF
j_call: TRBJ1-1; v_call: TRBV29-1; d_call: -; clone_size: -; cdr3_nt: TGCAGCGTTGGGAGGGGCTCCATCGAAGCTTTCTTT; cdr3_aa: CSVGRGSIEAFF
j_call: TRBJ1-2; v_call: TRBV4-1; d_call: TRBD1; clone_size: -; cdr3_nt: TGCGCCAGCAGCCAAGGTTCCGGGACAGGGGTTCGCGGCTACACCTTC; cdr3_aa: CASSQGSGTGVRGYTF
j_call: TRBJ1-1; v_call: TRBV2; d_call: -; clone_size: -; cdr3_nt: TGTGCCAGCAAGGGCGACAGCCGCAACACTGAAGCTTTCTTT; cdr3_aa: CASKGDSRNTEAFF
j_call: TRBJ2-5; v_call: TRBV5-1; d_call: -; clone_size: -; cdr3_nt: TGCGCCAGCAGCTGGGGCGATCGGACCCAGTACTTC; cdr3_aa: CASSWGDRTQYF
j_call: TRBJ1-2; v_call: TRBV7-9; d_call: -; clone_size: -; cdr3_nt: TGTGCCAGCAGCTTGGACAACTATGGCTACACCTTC; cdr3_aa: CASSLDNYGYTF
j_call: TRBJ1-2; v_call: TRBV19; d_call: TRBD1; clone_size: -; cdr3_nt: TGTGCCAGTTCAACAGGGGAGAACTATGGCTACACCTTC; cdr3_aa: CASSTGENYGYTF
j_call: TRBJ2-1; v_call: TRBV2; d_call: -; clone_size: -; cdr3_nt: TGTGCCAGCAGTCAGCGGGACAGCTACAATGAGCAGTTCTTC; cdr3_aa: CASSQRDSYNEQFF
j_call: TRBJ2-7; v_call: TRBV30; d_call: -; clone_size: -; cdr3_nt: TGTGCCGGTGGGGGGCAGGGGACCTACGAGCAGTACTTC; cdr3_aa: CAGGGQGTYEQYF
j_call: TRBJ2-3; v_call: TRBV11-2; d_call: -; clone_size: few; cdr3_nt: TGTGCCAGCACCCCAGGGGGGGCAGGAGATACGCAGTATTTT; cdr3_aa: CASTPGGAGDTQYF
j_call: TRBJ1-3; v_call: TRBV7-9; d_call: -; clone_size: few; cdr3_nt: TGTGCCAGCAGCTTAGCCCTTCTGGGGAACACCATATATTTT; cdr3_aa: CASSLALLGNTIYF
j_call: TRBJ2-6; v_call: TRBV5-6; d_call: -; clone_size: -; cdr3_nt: TGTGCCAGCAGCTGGAGCCCCAGGGGGGTGAGCGGGGCCAACGTCCTGACTTTC; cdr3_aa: CASSWSPRGVSGANVLTF
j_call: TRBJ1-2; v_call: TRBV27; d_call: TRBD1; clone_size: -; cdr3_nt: TGTGCCAGCAGTTTATCGATGGCAGGACAGGTGGGGGGCTACACCTTC; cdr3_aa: CASSLSMAGQVGGYTF
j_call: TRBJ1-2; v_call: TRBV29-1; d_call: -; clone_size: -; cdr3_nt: TGCAGCGTTGAGCTCCAGGCTGGCTACACCTTC; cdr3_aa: CSVELQAGYTF
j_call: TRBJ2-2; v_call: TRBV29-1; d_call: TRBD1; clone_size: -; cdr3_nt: TGCAGCGTTGGGACAGGGGGTACCGGGGAGCTGTTTTTT; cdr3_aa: CSVGTGGTGELFF
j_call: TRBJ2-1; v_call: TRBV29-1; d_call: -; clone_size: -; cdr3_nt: TGCAGCGCCGGATTGGGAGGGGGCTACAATGAGCAGTTCTTC; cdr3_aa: CSAGLGGGYNEQFF
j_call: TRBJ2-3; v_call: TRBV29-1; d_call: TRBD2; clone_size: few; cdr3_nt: TGCAGCGCCCAAGCGGGGAGCACAGATACGCAGTATTTT; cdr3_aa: CSAQAGSTDTQYF
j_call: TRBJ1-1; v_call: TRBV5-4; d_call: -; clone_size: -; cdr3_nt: TGTGCCAGCAGCTTGGGACAGAGGAACACTGAAGCTTTCTTT; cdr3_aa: CASSLGQRNTEAFF
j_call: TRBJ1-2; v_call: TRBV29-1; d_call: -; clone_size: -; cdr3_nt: TGCAGCGTTGACCTGGGGGAACCCTATGGCTACACCTTC; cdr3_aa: CSVDLGEPYGYTF
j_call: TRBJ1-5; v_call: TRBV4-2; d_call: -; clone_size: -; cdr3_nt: TGTGCCAGCAGCCAAGAAGGGGTTAGCAATCAGCCCCAGCATTTT; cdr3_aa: CASSQEGVSNQPQHF
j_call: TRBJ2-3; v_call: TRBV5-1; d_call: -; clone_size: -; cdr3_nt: TGCGCCAGCAGGGACCCCTCCCAAGATACGCAGTATTTT; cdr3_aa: CASRDPSQDTQYF
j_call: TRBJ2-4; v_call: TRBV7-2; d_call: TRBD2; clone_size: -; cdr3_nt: TGTGCCAGCAGCCTAAGGACTTCTAGCGGCTTAGCCAAAAACATTCAGTACTTC; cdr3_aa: CASSLRTSSGLAKNIQYF
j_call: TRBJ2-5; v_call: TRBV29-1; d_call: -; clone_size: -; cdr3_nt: TGCAGCGGTGGGTTCGACTGGGACGGGACCCAGTACTTC; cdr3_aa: CSGGFDWDGTQYF
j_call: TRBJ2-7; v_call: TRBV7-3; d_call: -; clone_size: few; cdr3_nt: TGTGCCAGCAGTCCACAACAGGGCCACGAGCAGTACTTC; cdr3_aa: CASSPQQGHEQYF